Listed below are T cell receptor beta chains from one sample, sequenced in a study of PD-1 blockade in classical Hodgkin lymphoma. Using immunoSEQ multiplex PCR, the repertoire was profiled, and TCRdb retains in-frame clones only, with some absent. This repertoire shows 20,000 or so clones, 60% to 80% found once; its top ten account for roughly 7%. Source: peripheral blood mononuclear cells (PBMCs), taken before the fourth cycle of nivolumab. The source is a human donor with classical Hodgkin lymphoma. Both conserved end residues are part of each CDR3. D genes are given only for firm matches. Clone sizes are given selectively: once, few, many, or a class where the clone is expanded.

d_call clone_size j_call v_call cdr3_nt cdr3_aa
NA NA TRBJ1-2 TRBV5-1 TGCGCCAGCAGCTTGGACAACTATGGCTACACCTTC CASSLDNYGYTF
NA NA TRBJ2-1 TRBV7-2 TGTGCCAGCAGCCCCGACAGTATTAGGTACTCCTACAATGAGCAGTTCTTC CASSPDSIRYSYNEQFF
NA once TRBJ2-3 TRBV7-8 TGTGCCAGCAGCTTACCAGGGTCAGATACGCAGTATTTT CASSLPGSDTQYF
NA NA TRBJ2-2 TRBV5-1 TGCGCCAGCAGTTTCCAGGGGCGGGACACCGGGGAGCTGTTTTTT CASSFQGRDTGELFF
NA NA TRBJ2-2 TRBV28 TGTGCCAGCACCTCGGGACCCGGGGAGCTGTTTTTT CASTSGPGELFF
NA NA TRBJ2-7 TRBV7-8 TGTGCCAGCAGCGAAGGGGGACTTACCTACGAGCAGTACTTC CASSEGGLTYEQYF
TRBD1 NA TRBJ1-1 TRBV5-4 TGTGCCAGCAGCCCCGGACAGGACATGAACACTGAAGCTTTCTTT CASSPGQDMNTEAFF
TRBD2 NA TRBJ2-1 TRBV9 TGTGCCAGCAGCGTAGGCGGGAGTACCTACAATGAGCAGTTCTTC CASSVGGSTYNEQFF
NA NA TRBJ2-3 TRBV5-4 TGTGCCAGCAGCTTAGGAGGGAGGCCCCGCACAGATACGCAGTATTTT CASSLGGRPRTDTQYF
NA few TRBJ2-3 TRBV7-9 TGTGCCAGCAGTCCAAGATTGGGGCCGGGCCTAGCGACAGATACGCAGTATTTT CASSPRLGPGLATDTQYF
NA NA TRBJ1-4 TRBV4-2 TGTGCCAGCAGCCAAGTACGGGCAGGTACTAATGAAAAACTGTTTTTT CASSQVRAGTNEKLFF
NA NA TRBJ1-1 TRBV19 TGTGCCAGTACGGCCAAGGGCCATGTGTTAGTAGTCACTGAAGCTTTCTTT CASTAKGHVLVVTEAFF
TRBD2 once TRBJ2-1 TRBV4-3 TGCGCCAGCAGCCAAGATCGAGGGACTAGGGCCAACAATGAGCAGTTCTTC CASSQDRGTRANNEQFF
NA NA TRBJ2-5 TRBV4-3 TGCGCCAGCAGCCAAGAAGGGCAGGGGTGGGAGACCCAGTACTTC CASSQEGQGWETQYF
NA NA TRBJ2-6 TRBV4-3 TGCGCCAGCAGCCAAATCTGGGCTGGAGGGGCCAACGTCCTGACTTTC CASSQIWAGGANVLTF
NA NA TRBJ2-6 TRBV9 TGTGCCAGCAGCACTTCCCCTACCGAGGCTGGGGCCAACGTCCTGACTTTC CASSTSPTEAGANVLTF
NA NA TRBJ1-1 TRBV27 TGTGCCAGCAGTGAAGGCCGGGTGAACACTGAAGCTTTCTTT CASSEGRVNTEAFF
NA NA TRBJ2-5 TRBV7-9 TGTGCCAGCAGCTTAATTGGAAACGCTCAAGAGACCCAGTACTTC CASSLIGNAQETQYF
NA few TRBJ2-1 TRBV9 TGTGCCAGCAGTGTTGTGGGGGGAGACAATGAGCAGTTCTTC CASSVVGGDNEQFF
TRBD1 NA TRBJ2-7 TRBV9 TGTGCCAGCAGCGGACAGGGCCAGGGGTACGAGCAGTACTTC CASSGQGQGYEQYF
NA NA TRBJ2-2 TRBV4-1 TGCGCCAGCAGCCAAGAGGTCCCAGGGGGGGCCGGGGAGCTGTTTTTT CASSQEVPGGAGELFF
TRBD2 NA TRBJ2-1 TRBV7-2 TGTGCCAGCAGCCCAGGACGTTCGGGGGGGCCGCATGAGCAGTTCTTC CASSPGRSGGPHEQFF
TRBD1 NA TRBJ2-5 TRBV19 TGTGCCAGTAGTATGGGACAGGGTAGAGAAGAGACCCAGTACTTC CASSMGQGREETQYF
NA NA TRBJ2-1 TRBV4-2 TGTGCCAGCAGCCAAGATTTTTTACAGGGCTACAATGAGCAGTTCTTC CASSQDFLQGYNEQFF
NA NA TRBJ2-3 TRBV2 TGTGCCAGCAGGGGGGCGTTGAGCACAGATACGCAGTATTTT CASRGALSTDTQYF
TRBD1 medium-sized TRBJ2-1 TRBV27 TGTGCCAGCGGACAGGGCTACAATGAGCAGTTCTTC CASGQGYNEQFF
NA few TRBJ1-5 TRBV27 TGTGCCAGCAGTTTATTTGGGTGGGGGGGTAATCAGCCCCAGCATTTT CASSLFGWGGNQPQHF
TRBD1 NA TRBJ2-7 TRBV2 TGTGCCAGCAGTGGAGGGGGCGCGAACGAGCAGTACTTC CASSGGGANEQYF
TRBD1 few TRBJ1-4 TRBV9 TGTGCCAGCAGCGTAGGCCTACAGGGGTACGGGGAAAAACTGTTTTTT CASSVGLQGYGEKLFF
NA NA TRBJ2-7 TRBV7-8 TGTGCCAGCACCTGGGGTGGTGGCGAATTAACCTACGAGCAGTACTTC CASTWGGGELTYEQYF
TRBD2 NA TRBJ2-3 TRBV5-4 TGTGCCAGCAGCTTGGGACTAGCGGGACTCACAGATACGCAGTATTTT CASSLGLAGLTDTQYF